This T cell receptor beta chain was profiled in a study of CD8+CD57+ T cells in acquired aplastic anemia. This clonotype has just a few counts. Its antigen remains unknown. Profiling of TCR beta VDJ combinations and CDR3 sequences used genomic DNA as template. In TCRdb, the reads were re-called with MiXCR into one record per CDR3 protein. The table shows a few hundred thousand distinct CDR3 sequences, with approximately 70% occurring only once. Overall study results and limits: Fewer than 35 sequences, all CD8+ CDR3, were shared between patients and controls.

The clonotype originates from a human donor in good health, serving as a control. Sequencing used sorted CD4+, CD8+, or CD8+CD57+ T cells (not recorded which) from PBMCs.

The CDR3 protein is CASSWDRGVVSNQPQHF. The CDR3, as DNA: TGTGCCAGCAGTTGGGACAGGGGTGTAGTAAGCAATCAGCCCCAGCATTTT. The rearrangement links TRBV6-5 to TRBJ1-5; 10 bases agree with TRBD1. Germline values: CDR1 MNHEY, CDR2 SVGAGI. This CDR3 contains 17 residues. V shed 4 bases and J 1 base; nucleotides not matched to a gene: 7.